These 28 T cell receptor beta chains were all obtained from the same sample, sequenced in a study of blood T cell repertoires in COVID-19. Produced via immunoSEQ multiplex PCR; TCRdb's table is partial and in-frame only. The repertoire holds a few hundred thousand clones, around 87% seen once, with under 9% in the top ten. The sample comprised peripheral blood. These receptors were collected from a woman aged 70-85 years with active or convalescent COVID-19.

For the CDR3, the DNA is TGTGCCACCCGGGGAGGTGGAGTCACTGAAGCTTTCTTT. Residues: CATRGGGVTEAFF. The chain uses TRBV24-1 and TRBJ1-1; no clear D. This CDR3 has 13 amino acids. CDR1 is KGHDR, CDR2 SFDVKD, per germline. The V end was cut by 9 bases, the J end by 4 bases, with 14 bases between.

The chain carries TRBV7-3 and TRBJ1-1; TRBD1 matches 9 bases. The CDR3 covers 17 residues. Unmatched junction bases numbered 7, after V lost 2 bases and J lost 0 bases. CDR1 and CDR2 from the germline V gene are SGHTA and FQGTGA. The CDR3 region has the DNA TGTGCCAGCAGCTTAGGGCGGGACAGGGTCTTGAACACTGAAGCTTTCTTT. It specifies CASSLGRDRVLNTEAFF.

The rearrangement joins TRBV6-6 to TRBJ1-5, with D uncertain. V lost 7 bases, J lost 6 bases, and 22 bases lay in between. Germline CDR1 is MNHNY and CDR2 is SVGAGI (reference sequence). The CDR3 extends over 16 amino acids. In DNA, the CDR3 is TGTGCCAGCACCCCCCCCGGGTCGGAGCCCGGTCAGCCCCAGCATTTT. Its translation is CASTPPGSEPGQPQHF.

The CDR3 protein is CASSQLPPGQGGGTQYF. The DNA of the CDR3 is TGCGCCAGCAGCCAACTCCCCCCCGGACAGGGCGGGGGTACGCAGTATTTT. The chain is built from TRBV4-3 and TRBJ2-3; weak D call: TRBD1 (8 bases). Looked up from germline, CDR1 is LGHNA and CDR2 is YSLEER. The V and J ends lost 2 bases and 8 bases respectively, with 23 bases between them. This CDR3 is 17 amino acids long.

The chain couples TRBV4-3 to TRBJ1-1; perhaps TRBD1 as D (5 bases). Germline values: CDR1 LGHNA, CDR2 YSLEER. The CDR3 sequence is 14 residues long. Trimming cost V 0 bases and J 6 bases, with 11 bases left between them. CDR3 sequence (DNA): TGCGCCAGCAGCCAAGAGGGACGGGGGGCTGAAGCTTTCTTT. It translates to CASSQEGRGAEAFF.

V usage is TRBV11-3 and J usage is TRBJ2-7; possible D gene TRBD2, 6 bases. Germline V lookup: CDR1 SGHNT, CDR2 YENEEA. Trimming left V 1 base short and J 2 bases short, with 15 bases between. This CDR3 has 16 amino acids. In DNA, the CDR3 is TGTGCCAGCAGCTTAGCCTCCGGGACTGGGGCCTACGAGCAGTACTTC. This codes for CASSLASGTGAYEQYF.

The rearrangement links TRBV7-8 to TRBJ1-5, with 7 bases lining up with TRBD1. Per the germline V gene, CDR1 is SGHVS and CDR2 is FQNEAQ. There are 15 residues in the CDR3. Trimming took 5 bases from V and 6 from J; bases not matched to a gene: 10. The CDR3 coding sequence is TGTGCCAGCAGCGCGGACAGGCCCAGTAGTCAGCCCCAGCATTTT. Translation: CASSADRPSSQPQHF.

This clone was seen more than once but under ten times. The chain combines TRBV15 with TRBJ2-7, with TRBD1 matching 12 bases. Looked up from germline, CDR1 is LNHNV and CDR2 is YYDKDF (reference sequence). This CDR3 has 15 amino acids. The J segment lost 3 bases and the V segment lost 5 bases, leaving 5 bases of the junction unmatched. The CDR3 DNA sequence: TGTGCCACCAGCCTGGGACAGGGGGCTTACTACGAGCAGTACTTC. It translates to CATSLGQGAYYEQYF.

The V and J genes are TRBV7-2 and TRBJ1-1; D gene ambiguous. V was shortened by 3 bases and J by 2 bases, with 7 bases between the two germline ends. Germline values: CDR1 SGHTA, CDR2 FQGNSA. CDR3 length: 13 amino acids. The CDR3 loop reads CASSFPRNTEAFF. CDR3 bases: TGTGCCAGCAGCTTCCCCCGTAACACTGAAGCTTTCTTT. Combining the CDR3 with reference TRBV7-2 and TRBJ1-1 gives the whole variable domain GAGVSQSPSNKVTEKGKDVELRCDPISGHTALYWYRQSLGQGLEFLIYFQGNSAPDKSGLPSDRFSAERTGGSVSTLTIQRTQQEDSAVYLCASSFPRNTEAFFGQGTRLTVV.

The J gene is TRBJ1-5, the V gene TRBV5-1; D is ambiguous. V lost 0 bases and J lost 2, with 9 bases in between. CDR3 length: 15 residues. Germline CDR1 reads SGHRS; CDR2 reads YFSETQ. The CDR3 coding sequence is TGCGCCAGCAGCTTGGCGGGGATGGGCAATCAGCCCCAGCATTTT. Amino acids: CASSLAGMGNQPQHF.

The gene calls are TRBV5-1 and TRBJ1-6, with TRBD1 matching over 9 bases. CDR1 is SGHRS and CDR2 is YFSETQ in the germline V gene. This CDR3 is built from 14 residues. Losses at the gene ends were 0 bases for V and 14 bases for J; bases not matched to a gene: 6. The CDR3 loop reads CASSLAGTGRALHF. The DNA for the CDR3 is TGCGCCAGCAGCTTGGCCGGGACAGGGAGGGCCCTCCACTTT.

This clone was recorded a few times. The rearrangement uses TRBV4-1 and TRBJ1-4, with D possibly matching TRBD1 (6 bases). Trimming took off 0 bases at V and 10 bases at J, with 15 bases between the two ends. CDR3 size: 15 residues. Germline V lookup: CDR1 MGHRA, CDR2 YSYEKL. The CDR3 DNA reads as TGCGCCAGCAGCCAAGATCGAGGGGGACGGGCAAAACTGTTTTTT. Translation: CASSQDRGGRAKLFF.

The V and J genes are TRBV10-3 and TRBJ1-1; 7 bases match TRBD1. Germline CDR1 and CDR2: ENHRY and SYGVKD. The length of the CDR3 is 13 residues. V lost 10 bases to trimming and J lost 1 base; unmatched junction nucleotides: 6. The CDR3: CATTGTANTEAFF. CDR3 DNA sequence: TGTGCCACCACCGGGACAGCGAACACTGAAGCTTTCTTT.

The gene calls are TRBV7-9 and TRBJ2-2; possible D gene TRBD2, 7 bases. V was trimmed by 5 bases and J by 4 bases, leaving 20 bases between them. This CDR3 region has 17 residues. Germline V gene data show CDR1 as SEHNR and CDR2 as FQNEAQ (reference sequence). CDR3 protein: CASSLEVSGGLTGELFF. The CDR3 region has the DNA TGTGCCAGCAGCCTAGAGGTTTCCGGGGGGCTCACCGGGGAGCTGTTTTTT.

The chain links TRBV5-1 to TRBJ2-6; TRBD1 agrees at 9 bases. Germline V lookup: CDR1 SGHRS, CDR2 YFSETQ. V gave up 8 bases and J gave up 2 bases; unmatched junction bases: 11. The length of the CDR3 is 17 residues. CDR3 bases: TGCGCCAGTTGGATTGGACAGGGGTTGGCTGGGGCCAACGTCCTGACTTTC. Encoded protein: CASWIGQGLAGANVLTF.

The chain is built from TRBV4-1 and TRBJ1-4; D uncertain. This CDR3 contains 14 residues. CDR1 and CDR2 from the germline V gene are MGHRA and YSYEKL. Trimming removed 4 bases from V and 9 bases from J, with 15 bases in between. CDR3 protein: CASSRPNEVQKLFF. The CDR3 DNA sequence: TGCGCCAGCAGCCGCCCCAACGAGGTCCAAAAACTGTTTTTT.

This chain uses TRBV7-3 with TRBJ2-3; D unclear. With 2 bases removed from V and 1 base from J, the gap between germline ends came to 4 bases. This CDR3 is built from 13 residues. CDR1 is SGHTA and CDR2 is FQGTGA in the germline V gene. The CDR3 loop reads CASSLGGTDTQYF. The CDR3 nucleotides read TGTGCCAGCAGCTTAGGAGGCACAGATACGCAGTATTTT.

There are a few counts of this clone. V is TRBV6-2 or TRBV6-3 and J is TRBJ1-6; perhaps TRBD1 as D (5 bases). This CDR3 contains 13 residues. V lost 4 bases, J lost 7 bases, and 8 bases lay in between. Germline values: CDR1 MNHEY, CDR2 SVGEGT. The CDR3 is CASSLTENSPLHF. DNA for the CDR3: TGTGCCAGCAGTTTGACAGAGAATTCACCCCTCCACTTT.

The chain joins TRBV11-3 to TRBJ2-5; 12 positions match TRBD2. CDR3 length: 15 amino acids. V dropped 1 base and J dropped 4; count of bases not matched to a gene: 1. CDR1 is SGHNT, CDR2 YENEEA, per germline. CDR3 DNA: TGTGCCAGCAGCTTAGGGACTAGCGGGGTAGAGACCCAGTACTTC. Translation gives CASSLGTSGVETQYF.

This clone was recorded a few times. CDR3 sequence: CASSPSQGSNQPQHF. The CDR3 nucleotides are TGCGCCAGCAGCCCATCACAGGGCAGCAATCAGCCCCAGCATTTT. The chain combines TRBV4-3 with TRBJ1-5; the D gene is possibly TRBD1 (6 bases). This CDR3 is 15 amino acids long. The ends were cut back, 4 bases at V and 1 base at J, with 11 bases in the middle. Germline V CDR1 and CDR2: LGHNA, YSLEER.

This clone was counted between two and nine times. The CDR3 here is CASSFSLFRTEKETQYF. As DNA, the CDR3 is TGTGCCAGCAGCTTTTCCCTGTTCCGGACAGAGAAAGAGACCCAGTACTTC. This chain uses TRBV7-3 with TRBJ2-5; a weak D match, TRBD1 (6 bases). Trimming removed 3 bases from V and 3 bases from J, with 20 bases in between. The germline V gene has CDR1 SGHTA and CDR2 FQGTGA. The CDR3 runs 17 residues.

This sequence joins TRBV6-2 or TRBV6-3 and TRBJ1-2; 7 positions match TRBD1. This CDR3 is built from 15 residues. The germline CDR1 and CDR2 sequences are MNHEY and SVGEGT. V dropped 2 bases and J dropped 5; count of bases not matched to a gene: 8. For the CDR3, the DNA is TGTGCCAGCAGTTACATGGACAGGAATATTTATGGCTACACCTTC. Translation: CASSYMDRNIYGYTF.

V is TRBV9 and J is TRBJ2-2; a possible D gene is TRBD2 (5 bases). The CDR3 is 16 residues long. Germline V gives CDR1 SGDLS, CDR2 YYNGEE. Trimming left V 0 bases short and J 2 bases short, with 11 bases between. The CDR3 DNA follows: TGTGCCAGCAGCGTAGCTAGTCCGGGAAACACCGGGGAGCTGTTTTTT. Protein product: CASSVASPGNTGELFF.

The genes are TRBV15 and TRBJ1-3, with D maybe TRBD1 (5 bases). CDR3 length: 15 amino acids. Trimming took 0 bases from V and 4 from J, leaving 10 bases between them. Germline values: CDR1 LNHNV, CDR2 YYDKDF (reference sequence). This CDR3 reads CATSRDAGPGNTIYF. CDR3 nucleotide sequence: TGTGCCACCAGCAGAGATGCAGGGCCGGGAAACACCATATATTTT.

This clone was counted once. This chain links TRBV5-5 with TRBJ2-2; 9 bases fit TRBD1. In germline, CDR1 is SGHKS, CDR2 YYEKEE (reference sequence). V gave up 0 bases and J gave up 5 bases; unmatched junction bases: 5. CDR3 length: 16 amino acids. The CDR3 region has the DNA TGTGCCAGCAGCTTGGGGTTAGGACAGGGGACCGGGGAGCTGTTTTTT. This encodes CASSLGLGQGTGELFF.

CDR3 nucleotides: TGTGCCAGCAGACAGGCCGGGACGGGGGGCCTCGAGCAGTACTTC. This gives the protein CASRQAGTGGLEQYF. The chain carries TRBV13 and TRBJ2-7, with D tentatively TRBD2 (7 bases). CDR1 is PRHDT and CDR2 is FYEKMQ in the germline V gene (reference sequence). Trimming stripped 6 bases from V and 6 bases from J, with 21 bases between. This CDR3 spans 15 amino acids.

This clone has more than one count but fewer than ten. The V and J genes are TRBV3-1 (or the pseudogene TRBV3-2) and TRBJ1-3; 9 bases are shared with TRBD1. The germline V gene encodes CDR1 LGHDT and CDR2 YNNKEL (reference sequence). The CDR3 sequence is 14 residues long. V shed 3 bases, J shed 6 bases, and the junction held 3 bases outside the gene matches. As DNA, the CDR3 is TGTGCCAGCAGCCAGACAGGGGGGGAAAACACCATATATTTT. It yields the protein CASSQTGGENTIYF.

This chain connects TRBV29-1 to TRBJ2-6; D not certain. Germline values: CDR1 SQVTM, CDR2 ANQGSEA. The ends were cut back, 4 bases at V and 0 bases at J, with 13 bases in the middle. The CDR3 loop spans 16 amino acids. The CDR3 DNA is TGCAGCGTTGGGCAGGTACCTTTCTCTGGGGCCAACGTCCTGACTTTC. Encoded protein: CSVGQVPFSGANVLTF. Variable domain in full (rest from reference TRBV29-1 and TRBJ2-6): SAVISQKPSRDICQRGTSLTIQCQVDSQVTMMFWYRQQPGQSLTLIATANQGSEATYESGFVIDKFPISRPNLTFSTLTVSNMSPEDSSIYLCSVGQVPFSGANVLTFGAGSRLTVL.